The rows below give T cell receptor beta chains drawn from one sample of a study of T cells in Graves' hyperthyroidism and ophthalmopathy. TCRdb passed the multiplex PCR reads through MiXCR, listing each CDR3 protein once. The sample contains hundreds of thousands of distinct CDR3 sequences, about 14% of which appear only once. Sequencing was carried out using blood. All receptors derive from a man aged 45-65 years with Graves' ophthalmopathy. Each CDR3 is given with its conserved first and last residue. A D gene is named only where the DNA matches it firmly. Clone sizes are given selectively: once, few, many, or a class where the clone is expanded.

J: TRBJ2-5
V: TRBV7-9
D: -
length: 14
size: -
DNA: TGTGCCAGCAGCTTACTTAAGAACCAAGAGACCCAGTACTTC
CDR3: CASSLLKNQETQYF

J: TRBJ1-5
V: TRBV24-1
D: -
length: 14
size: few
DNA: TGTGCCACCAGTGTAGGAGGGGGCAATCAGCCCCAGCATTTT
CDR3: CATSVGGGNQPQHF

J: TRBJ2-3
V: TRBV4-1
D: TRBD2
length: 16
size: -
DNA: TGCGCCAGCAGCCATGGGACTAGCGGTCACACAGATACGCAGTATTTT
CDR3: CASSHGTSGHTDTQYF

J: TRBJ2-1
V: TRBV29-1
D: TRBD1
length: 14
size: -
DNA: TGCAGCGTTCGGACAGGGGGGACCTACAATGAGCAGTTCTTC
CDR3: CSVRTGGTYNEQFF

J: TRBJ2-3
V: TRBV3-1
D: -
length: 16
size: many
DNA: TGTGCCAGCAGCCAATATCGCAGCGGGAGCACAGATACGCAGTATTTT
CDR3: CASSQYRSGSTDTQYF

J: TRBJ2-5
V: TRBV28
D: -
length: 15
size: many
DNA: TGTGCCAGCAGATTAGGATCAGGGGCGGGGGAGACCCAGTACTTC
CDR3: CASRLGSGAGETQYF

J: TRBJ2-7
V: TRBV6-1
D: -
length: 15
size: -
DNA: TGTGCCAGCAGTGCTTTTCGGGTAATAGGCTACGAGCAGTACTTC
CDR3: CASSAFRVIGYEQYF

J: TRBJ1-2
V: TRBV28
D: -
length: 14
size: many
DNA: TGTGCCAGCAGTTCCGGAACAGGTATCGGTGGCTACACCTTC
CDR3: CASSSGTGIGGYTF

J: TRBJ2-7
V: TRBV6-7
D: -
length: 15
size: many
DNA: TGTGCCAGCAGTTACAGCGAGGGGAAATATCACGAGCAGTACTTC
CDR3: CASSYSEGKYHEQYF

J: TRBJ2-1
V: TRBV5-1
D: TRBD2
length: 18
size: -
DNA: TGCGCCAGCAGCTTGGACCGACTAGCGGGAGGGGCTAACAATGAGCAGTTCTTC
CDR3: CASSLDRLAGGANNEQFF